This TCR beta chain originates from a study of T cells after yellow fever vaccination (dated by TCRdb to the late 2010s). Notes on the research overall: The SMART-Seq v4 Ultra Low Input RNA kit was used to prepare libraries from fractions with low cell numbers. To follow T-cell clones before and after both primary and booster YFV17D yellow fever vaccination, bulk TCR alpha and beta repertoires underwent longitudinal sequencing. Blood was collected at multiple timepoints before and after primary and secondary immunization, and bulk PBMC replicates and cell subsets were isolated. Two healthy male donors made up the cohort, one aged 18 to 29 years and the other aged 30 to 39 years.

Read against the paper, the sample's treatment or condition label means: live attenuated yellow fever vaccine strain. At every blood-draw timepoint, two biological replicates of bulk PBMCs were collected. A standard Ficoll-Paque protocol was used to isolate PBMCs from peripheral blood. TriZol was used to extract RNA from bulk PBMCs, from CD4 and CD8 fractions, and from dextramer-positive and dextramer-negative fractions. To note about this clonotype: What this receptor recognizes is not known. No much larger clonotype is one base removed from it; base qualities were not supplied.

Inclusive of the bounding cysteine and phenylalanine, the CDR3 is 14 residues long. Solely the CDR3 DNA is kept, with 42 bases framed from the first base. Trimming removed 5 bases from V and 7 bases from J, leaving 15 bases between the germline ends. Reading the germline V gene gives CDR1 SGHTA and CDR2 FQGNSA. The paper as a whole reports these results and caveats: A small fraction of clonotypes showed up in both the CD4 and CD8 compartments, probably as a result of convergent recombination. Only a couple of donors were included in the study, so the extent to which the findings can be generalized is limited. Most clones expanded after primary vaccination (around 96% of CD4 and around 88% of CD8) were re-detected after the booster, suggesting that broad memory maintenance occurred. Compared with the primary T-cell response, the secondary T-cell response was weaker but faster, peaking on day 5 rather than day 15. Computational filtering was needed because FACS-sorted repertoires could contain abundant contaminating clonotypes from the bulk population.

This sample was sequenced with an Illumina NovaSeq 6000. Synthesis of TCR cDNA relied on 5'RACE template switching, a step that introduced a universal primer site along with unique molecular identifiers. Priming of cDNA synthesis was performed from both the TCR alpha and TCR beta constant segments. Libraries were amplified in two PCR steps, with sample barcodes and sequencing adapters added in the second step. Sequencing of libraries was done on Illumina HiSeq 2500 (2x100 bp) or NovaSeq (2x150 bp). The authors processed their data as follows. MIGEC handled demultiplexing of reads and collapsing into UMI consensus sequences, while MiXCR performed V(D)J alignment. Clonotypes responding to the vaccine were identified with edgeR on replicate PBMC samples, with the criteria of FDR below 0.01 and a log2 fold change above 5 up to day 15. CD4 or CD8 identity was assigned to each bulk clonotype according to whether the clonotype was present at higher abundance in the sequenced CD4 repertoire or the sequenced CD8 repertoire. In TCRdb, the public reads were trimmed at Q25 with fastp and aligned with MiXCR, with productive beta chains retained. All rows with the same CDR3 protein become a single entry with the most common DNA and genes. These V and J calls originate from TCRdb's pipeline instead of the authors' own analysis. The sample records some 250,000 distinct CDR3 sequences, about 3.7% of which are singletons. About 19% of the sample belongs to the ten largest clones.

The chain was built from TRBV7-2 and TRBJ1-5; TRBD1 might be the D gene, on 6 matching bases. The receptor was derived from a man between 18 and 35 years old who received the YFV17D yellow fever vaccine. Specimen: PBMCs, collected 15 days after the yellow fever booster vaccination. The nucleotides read TGTGCCAGCAGCATGAACAGGGCGGGGCAGCCCCAGCATTTT. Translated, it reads CASSMNRAGQPQHF.